The 30 T cell receptor beta chains reported below all come from one sample, sequenced in a study of CD8+ T cells in alopecia areata listed by TCRdb under 2018. The library was built by means of the immunoSEQ multiplex PCR assay. RNA was extracted from all samples and reverse transcribed into cDNA, which served as template for TCR sequencing. TCRdb retrieved this table from immuneACCESS and kept in-frame rearrangements only. Not all clones are present; in checked studies, unresolved V genes account for under half, and no reason is known for the remainder. Here the sample has roughly 130,000 clones; approximately 53% occur a single time. In total, the top ten clones hold 4.5% to 5.5% of the sample. The time point label, read with the paper, signifies: baseline before oral tofacitinib. The specimen was CD4+ T cells sorted from blood, collected at week 0. The receptors shown here come from a human donor with alopecia areata.

V and J are TRBV19 and TRBJ2-1, with D uncertain. The CDR3 runs 16 residues. Trimming cost V 0 bases and J 6 bases, with 15 bases left between them. Germline assignment: CDR1 LNHDA and CDR2 SQIVND (reference sequence). The CDR3, as DNA: TGTGCCAGTAGTATAGATGGCAGTGACGACCGCAATGAGCAGTTCTTC. Translating gives CASSIDGSDDRNEQFF.

This rearrangement joins TRBV5-1 to TRBJ2-5, with 9 nucleotides matching TRBD1. The CDR3 is made up of 14 amino acids. Germline assignment: CDR1 SGHRS and CDR2 YFSETQ. Losses at the gene ends were 3 bases for V and 5 bases for J; bases not matched to a gene: 5. CDR3 in DNA: TGCGCCAGCAGCTCGGGACAGGGCTTTGAGACCCAGTACTTC. Encoded protein: CASSSGQGFETQYF.

This clone was observed a handful of times. The chain combines TRBV5-1 with TRBJ2-2, with TRBD1 matching 8 bases. This CDR3 has 15 residues. The junction had 10 bases not matched to a gene; V was cut back by 2 bases and J by 10 bases. CDR1 SGHRS and CDR2 YFSETQ come from the germline V gene. The CDR3: CASSFSAGGVEELFF. CDR3 DNA: TGCGCCAGCAGCTTCAGCGCAGGGGGCGTCGAGGAGCTGTTTTTT.

The table lists this clone with a few counts. The V call is TRBV19, the J call TRBJ1-1; D possibly corresponds to TRBD1 (5 bases). Germline V gene sequence: CDR1 LNHDA, CDR2 SQIVND (reference sequence). This CDR3 comprises 15 residues. Between the trimmed V and J ends, which lost 7 bases and 2 bases, there was a span of 17 bases. CDR3 nucleotide sequence: TGTGCCAGTACCAACTCCGGGACCCTTAACACTGAAGCTTTCTTT. Residues: CASTNSGTLNTEAFF.

The chain couples TRBV7-9 to TRBJ2-1; 14 nucleotides align to TRBD2. The junction had 9 bases not matched to a gene; V was cut back by 5 bases and J by 3 bases. In germline, CDR1 is SEHNR, CDR2 FQNEAQ (reference sequence). CDR3 length: 18 amino acids. The CDR3 sequence is CASSPPTSGGGFYNEQFF. The CDR3, as DNA: TGTGCCAGCAGCCCACCGACTAGCGGGGGGGGATTCTACAATGAGCAGTTCTTC.

The CDR3, as DNA: TGTGCCAGCAGCTTTCCGCAGGGGCGAATGAACACTGAAGCTTTCTTT. This gives the protein CASSFPQGRMNTEAFF. The chain has TRBV7-2 and TRBJ1-1, with TRBD1 as a possible D gene (6 bases). Germline V CDR1 and CDR2: SGHTA, FQGNSA. The CDR3 extends over 16 amino acids. V lost 3 bases and J 0 bases, leaving 14 bases between the germline ends.

This chain links TRBV11-2 with TRBJ2-1; 10 bases line up with TRBD2. V dropped 2 bases and J dropped 6; count of bases not matched to a gene: 13. Germline V gene sequence: CDR1 SGHAT, CDR2 FQNNGV. The CDR3 is made up of 18 amino acids. The CDR3 nucleotides are TGTGCCAGCAGCTTATACTCAGGTCGTAGCGGGGGGTTCAATGAGCAGTTCTTC. Protein sequence: CASSLYSGRSGGFNEQFF. The variable domain in full, completed from reference TRBV11-2 and TRBJ2-1, reads EAGVAQSPRYKIIEKRQSVAFWCNPISGHATLYWYQQILGQGPKLLIQFQNNGVVDDSQLPKDRFSAERLKGVDSTLKIQPAKLEDSAVYLCASSLYSGRSGGFNEQFFGPGTRLTVL.

The V gene is TRBV5-1, the J gene TRBJ2-7, with 9 nucleotides matching TRBD2. Trimming took 5 bases from V and 4 from J; bases not matched to a gene: 10. The CDR3 is made up of 15 amino acids. Germline V gene sequence: CDR1 SGHRS, CDR2 YFSETQ. CDR3 nucleotide sequence: TGCGCCAGCAGGAAAACGGGACTAGCCGAGTACGAGCAGTACTTC. It translates to CASRKTGLAEYEQYF. Together with reference TRBV5-1 and TRBJ2-7, the CDR3 gives the full variable domain: KAGVTQTPRYLIKTRGQQVTLSCSPISGHRSVSWYQQTPGQGLQFLFEYFSETQRNKGNFPGRFSGRQFSNSRSEMNVSTLELGDSALYLCASRKTGLAEYEQYFGPGTRLTVT.

J is TRBJ2-3 and V is TRBV29-1; D perhaps matches TRBD1 (6 bases). Deletions cut 8 bases from V and 0 bases from J, with 18 bases between. This CDR3 comprises 15 residues. The germline CDR1 and CDR2 sequences are SQVTM and ANQGSEA. The CDR3: CSSTSYQGSTDTQYF. Here the CDR3 DNA reads TGCAGCTCCACCTCGTATCAGGGGAGCACAGATACGCAGTATTTT.

This chain connects TRBV5-1 to TRBJ2-7; 8 bases fit TRBD1. Germline V lookup: CDR1 SGHRS, CDR2 YFSETQ. The length of the CDR3 is 13 residues. V was pared by 6 bases and J by 0 bases, with 2 bases of the junction left unmatched. This CDR3 is CASTDRVSYEQYF. The CDR3 DNA reads TGCGCCAGCACGGACAGGGTCTCCTACGAGCAGTACTTC.

This clone came up a few times. The chain combines TRBV7-3 with TRBJ2-3; the D call may be TRBD1 or TRBD2 (6 bases each). V was cut by 0 bases and J by 4 bases, with 14 bases left in between. CDR3 length: 16 amino acids. CDR1 and CDR2 from the germline V gene are SGHTA and FQGTGA. The CDR3 DNA reads as TGTGCCAGCAGCTTAACTTCCGGGGGCTGGTCAGATACGCAGTATTTT. Its protein product is CASSLTSGGWSDTQYF.

The V gene is TRBV15, the J gene TRBJ2-1, with D tentatively TRBD2 (5 bases). Trimming removed 1 base from V and 8 bases from J, with 18 bases in between. Germline lookup yields CDR1 LNHNV and CDR2 YYDKDF (reference sequence). This CDR3 has 16 amino acids. For the CDR3, the DNA is TGTGCCACCAGCAGAGCTAGGTCAACGGGGTGGGATGAGCAGTTCTTC. Translation: CATSRARSTGWDEQFF.

In its sample, this clone was seen once. The chain employs TRBV27 and TRBJ2-7, with unresolved D. From germline, CDR1 is MNHEY and CDR2 SMNVEV (reference sequence). V lost 5 bases, J lost 3 bases, and 11 bases lay in between. CDR3 size: 13 residues. The CDR3 DNA reads as TGTGCCAGCAGTCTCGGACCGTTCTACGAGCAGTACTTC. This encodes CASSLGPFYEQYF.

The sample holds a few counts of this clone. The chain combines TRBV5-6 with TRBJ1-1; D is perhaps TRBD1 (5 bases). Trimming left V 6 bases short and J 7 bases short, with 10 bases between. The V gene's germline CDR1 is SGHDT and CDR2 YYEEEE. The CDR3 is 11 amino acids. The CDR3 bases are TGTGCCAGCAACCGGGACCGTGAAGCTTTCTTT. Amino acid sequence: CASNRDREAFF.

This clone was seen a handful of times. The CDR3 reads CASSLAIAGGMGEQFF. The CDR3 DNA follows: TGTGCCAGCAGCTTAGCGATAGCGGGGGGGATGGGTGAGCAGTTCTTC. The rearrangement joins TRBV7-2 to TRBJ2-1; 11 bases map to TRBD2. Germline trimming cut 0 bases from V and 9 bases from J; bases unmatched to any gene: 7. The CDR3 has 16 amino acids. Germline V gives CDR1 SGHTA, CDR2 FQGNSA.

This clone showed up just a few times. V usage is TRBV6-5 and J usage is TRBJ1-2; D may be TRBD1 (6 bases). Per germline, CDR1 MNHEY and CDR2 SVGAGI. The CDR3 covers 13 residues. The V end was cut by 5 bases, the J end by 4 bases, with 11 bases between. The CDR3 region has the DNA TGTGCCAGCAGTGATCCACAGGGCTATGGCTACACCTTC. Translation: CASSDPQGYGYTF.

This clone was seen just once. This sequence joins TRBV6-5 and TRBJ1-2; TRBD1 agrees at 9 bases. The CDR3 extends over 12 amino acids. The junction had 11 bases not matched to a gene; V was cut back by 8 bases and J by 13 bases. Germline V gives CDR1 MNHEY, CDR2 SVGAGI. The CDR3, as DNA: TGTGCCAGCGGCGTCAGGACAGGGGCGAGCACCTTC. It encodes CASGVRTGASTF.

The V call is TRBV7-3, the J call TRBJ2-1; 11 nucleotides align to TRBD2. CDR3 size: 15 residues. V gave up 5 bases and J gave up 5 bases; unmatched junction bases: 5. In germline, CDR1 is SGHTA, CDR2 FQGTGA. CDR3 nucleotides: TGTGCCAGCAGCCCCCAGGGACTAGCGGACAATGAGCAGTTCTTC. It translates to CASSPQGLADNEQFF.

A few counts support this clone. This rearrangement joins TRBV7-9 to TRBJ2-5; 7 nucleotides line up with TRBD2. This CDR3 is 16 amino acids long. Trimming removed 4 bases from V and 4 bases from J; junction bases left unmatched: 12. Per the germline V gene, CDR1 is SEHNR and CDR2 is FQNEAQ (reference sequence). The CDR3 nucleotides read TGTGCCAGCAGCTGGAACCCTACTAGCGAAGTAGAGACCCAGTACTTC. This sequence encodes CASSWNPTSEVETQYF.

The chain uses TRBV7-7 and TRBJ2-5; 8 bases map to TRBD1. This CDR3 spans 14 amino acids. Unmatched junction bases numbered 3, after V lost 3 bases and J lost 3 bases. Germline CDR1 and CDR2: SSHAT and FNYEAQ (reference sequence). For the CDR3, the DNA is TGTGCCAGCAGCTTCGACAGGGGAGAAGAGACCCAGTACTTC. This encodes CASSFDRGEETQYF.

This clone showed up just a few times. This sequence joins TRBV21-1 and TRBJ2-5; the table's D call, TRBD1, has no DNA check behind it. TRBV21-1 is reported as a pseudogene. The CDR3 consists of 16 residues. DNA of the CDR3: TGTGCCAGCAGCAAAACCCTCAACAGGGTTCGGGAGACCCAGTACTTC. Translating it yields CASSKTLNRVRETQYF.

In its sample, this clone was seen once. V is TRBV6-5 and J is TRBJ2-7; no definite D call. Per the germline V gene, CDR1 is MNHEY and CDR2 is SVGAGI. CDR3 size: 11 residues. Trimming stripped 6 bases from V and 3 bases from J, with 6 bases between. The CDR3: CASRRVYEQYF. CDR3 DNA sequence: TGTGCCAGCAGAAGGGTCTACGAGCAGTACTTC.

The V and J genes are TRBV7-2 and TRBJ1-4, with TRBD1 matching 8 bases. Germline V CDR1 and CDR2: SGHTA, FQGNSA. Trimming took 5 bases from V and 8 from J; bases not matched to a gene: 10. The CDR3 covers 15 residues. CDR3: CASSPGQGRMEKLFF. CDR3 nucleotides: TGTGCCAGCAGCCCAGGACAGGGACGGATGGAAAAACTGTTTTTT. Combining the CDR3 with reference TRBV7-2 and TRBJ1-4 gives the whole variable domain GAGVSQSPSNKVTEKGKDVELRCDPISGHTALYWYRQSLGQGLEFLIYFQGNSAPDKSGLPSDRFSAERTGGSVSTLTIQRTQQEDSAVYLCASSPGQGRMEKLFFGSGTQLSVL.

This clone was observed a handful of times. The J gene is TRBJ1-2, the V gene TRBV6-5; 7 bases line up with TRBD1. The V gene end was trimmed by 2 bases and the J gene end by 8 bases; junction bases not matched to a gene: 8. The CDR3 loop spans 14 amino acids. Germline V CDR1 and CDR2: MNHEY, SVGAGI. CDR3 sequence reads: CASSYAGGSGGYTF. The CDR3 DNA reads as TGTGCCAGCAGTTACGCAGGGGGTTCAGGAGGCTACACCTTC.

V gene TRBV5-1 combines with J gene TRBJ1-1; perhaps TRBD1 as D (6 bases). The germline CDR1 and CDR2 sequences are SGHRS and YFSETQ. The CDR3 totals 13 residues. V was cut by 4 bases and J by 5 bases, with 12 bases left in between. The CDR3 region has the DNA TGCGCCAGCAGCCCGGGACACGGGACTGAAGCTTTCTTT. As protein: CASSPGHGTEAFF.

The chain combines TRBV11-2 with TRBJ1-2; D is undetermined. Germline-derived CDR1 and CDR2 are SGHAT and FQNNGV. The V and J ends lost 11 bases and 0 bases respectively, with 7 bases between them. The length of the CDR3 is 11 residues. The CDR3 reads CAAQTNYGYTF. The CDR3 coding sequence is TGTGCCGCTCAAACTAACTATGGCTACACCTTC.

The table lists this clone with a few counts. This chain uses TRBV19 with TRBJ1-5; D unclear. CDR3 length: 14 residues. V was trimmed by 5 bases and J by 6 bases, leaving 14 bases between them. Germline values: CDR1 LNHDA, CDR2 SQIVND (reference sequence). The CDR3 loop is CASSSSGAGQPQHF. CDR3 in DNA: TGTGCCAGTAGTTCGAGCGGTGCCGGTCAGCCCCAGCATTTT.

This chain links TRBV10-3 with TRBJ1-5; TRBD1 is a possible D gene (5 bases). CDR3 length: 13 residues. Germline CDR1 and CDR2: ENHRY and SYGVKD. Trimming pared 8 bases from V and 6 bases from J, leaving 14 bases between. The CDR3 DNA is TGTGCCATCGGGGCCTCGGGGCCTCAGCCCCAGCATTTT. It translates to CAIGASGPQPQHF.

The rearrangement links TRBV2 to TRBJ2-1, with D possibly TRBD2 on 5 matching bases. V lost 5 bases and J 4 bases, leaving 12 bases between the germline ends. Germline V CDR1 and CDR2: SNHLY, FYNNEI. The CDR3 covers 14 residues. The CDR3 nucleotides are TGTGCCAGCAGTCTGGGAGAAGGGTACAATGAGCAGTTCTTC. It yields the protein CASSLGEGYNEQFF.

This clone has only a few counts. The rearrangement links TRBV5-5 to TRBJ1-1, with D maybe TRBD1 (5 bases). The CDR3 is 14 residues long. Trimming left V 5 bases short and J 2 bases short, with 13 bases between. The germline V gene encodes CDR1 SGHKS and CDR2 YYEKEE (reference sequence). The CDR3 is CASSRDGGNTEAFF. The CDR3 DNA follows: TGTGCCAGCAGTCGGGACGGAGGAAACACTGAAGCTTTCTTT.